A single T cell receptor beta chain is shown here with its context. This specimen belongs to a study of blood T cell repertoires in COVID-19. About the study: Sources were T cells, B-cell-depleted T cells, or PBMCs; the material itself was cDNA or gDNA.

The CDR3 length is 15 residues. Germline V CDR1 and CDR2: MNHEY, SVGAGI. The trim removed 0 bases at V and 8 bases at J, leaving 8 bases unmatched. In the original analysis: Scientists estimated how many nucleated cells there were by amplifying reference gene primers. The table came from immunoSEQ multiplex PCR; TCRdb's copy has only in-frame clones and leaves some out. Clone size and V and J calls were adopted from that table, with D and trimming inferred from the DNA. This sample has about 160,000 clones, with around 92% found just once. Seattle participants joined during active infection and were tracked over time.

Sequencing was carried out using peripheral blood. This chain links TRBV6-5 with TRBJ1-2; TRBD1 matches at 8 bases. The sequence came from a man between 25 and 39 years old with COVID-19, enrolled during active disease. This CDR3 is CASSYSRTGSYGYTF. DNA for the CDR3: TGTGCCAGCAGTTACTCGCGGACAGGGAGCTACGGCTACACCTTC.